This T cell receptor (beta chain) was documented in a study of metastatic and nonmetastatic thyroid tumors. Per the original data handling: Across clinicopathological groups, CDR3 differences served as the basis for building a distant-metastasis classifier for papillary thyroid cancer. TCRdb reanalyzed the PCR reads with MiXCR. Clone size and V and J calls follow TCRdb, not the original study. This table has just over 70,000 clones, 15% to 20% appearing once. Germline V gene lookup returns CDR1 DFQATT and CDR2 SNEGSKA (reference sequence). The CDR3 runs to 14 residues. Trimming at V came to 0 bases and at J to 3 bases, leaving 4 bases not matched to a gene. This clone has at least ten counts. No treatment of any kind had been given to any patient before thyroid surgery.

This chain connects TRBV20-1 to TRBJ2-7; 8 bases are a match to TRBD2. The TCR was taken from a female donor with papillary thyroid cancer or a benign thyroid nodule (not recorded which). Some clones in this sample may be carry-over from other donors' samples. Sequences were obtained from blood. CDR3 in DNA: TGCAGTGCTAGAGATGCGGGGGGCTTCTACGAGCAGTACTTC. Translated, it gives CSARDAGGFYEQYF.